This T cell receptor (beta chain) derives from a study of shared clonotypes between healthy human individuals. On the study more broadly: Per-donor plates numbered three CD4 naive, three CD4 memory, two CD8 naive and one CD8 memory.

Study-wide results and limits: On the whole, naive subsets had larger estimated richness than memory subsets had. Sampling covered blood only; tissue repertoires likely differ.

Profiled with immunoSEQ multiplex PCR; TCRdb holds only in-frame clones, not every one. The table lists about 730,000 clones, roughly two thirds of them singletons, with under 2% in the top ten. Donors were healthy HIV-negative adults without recent acute infections or vaccinations. CDR1 is LNHNV and CDR2 is YYDKDF in the germline V gene (reference sequence). This CDR3 has 16 amino acids. J was trimmed by 4 bases and V by 5 bases; bases with no gene match: 11. In this sample, this clone turned up a few times. As yet, its antigen is unknown. J is TRBJ2-1 and V is TRBV15; 7 bases line up with TRBD2. The TCR sequence derives from a woman aged 25 to 39 in good health. Sample: memory CD4+ T cells sorted from blood. The subset was: CD45RA-negative fraction. The CDR3 coding sequence is TGTGCCACCAGCGAAGGTACTAGCGTAGCATACAATGAGCAGTTCTTC. Translation gives CATSEGTSVAYNEQFF.